This T cell receptor (beta chain) was observed in a study of regulatory T cells in long-lasting Graves disease. Comments on this clonotype: Its specificity is unknown.

The CDR3 is 15 amino acids. In germline, CDR1 is MGHDK, CDR2 SYGVNS. J gave up 5 bases and V 3 bases, and 8 bases lay outside the gene matches. General study points: Persistent disease samples used TRBV28, TRBJ1-2 and TRBJ2-5 preferentially. Relative to new patients (966), persistent patients exhibited greater sharing of public clonotypes (about 3,000).

Building the TCR beta libraries relied on iRepertoire HTBI primers, and CDR3 regions underwent Arm-PCR. In the study's own analysis: Samples revealed 62 TRBV and 14 TRBJ segments. TCRdb reprocessed the multiplex PCR reads via MiXCR and lists one record per CDR3 protein. In this record, the V and J calls reflect TCRdb's handling and not the investigators' own analysis. The table records about 660,000 distinct CDR3 sequences, around 30% of them present only once. Time point in this sample: persistent/refractory GD, antithyroid drugs over 5 years with positive TRAb. From RNA extracted from PBMCs, the TCR library was made. The authors diagnosed Graves' disease using American Thyroid Association guidelines.

The gene calls are TRBV25-1 and TRBJ2-7; 9 bases are shared with TRBD1. The sequence derives from a female donor with Graves disease. This material consisted of peripheral blood mononuclear cells (PBMCs), taken when the disease was refractory, from a patient treated with antithyroid drugs. In DNA, the CDR3 is TGTGCCAGCAGTGAGGCGAACAGGGGGCTCGACGAGCAGTACTTC. It codes for CASSEANRGLDEQYF.